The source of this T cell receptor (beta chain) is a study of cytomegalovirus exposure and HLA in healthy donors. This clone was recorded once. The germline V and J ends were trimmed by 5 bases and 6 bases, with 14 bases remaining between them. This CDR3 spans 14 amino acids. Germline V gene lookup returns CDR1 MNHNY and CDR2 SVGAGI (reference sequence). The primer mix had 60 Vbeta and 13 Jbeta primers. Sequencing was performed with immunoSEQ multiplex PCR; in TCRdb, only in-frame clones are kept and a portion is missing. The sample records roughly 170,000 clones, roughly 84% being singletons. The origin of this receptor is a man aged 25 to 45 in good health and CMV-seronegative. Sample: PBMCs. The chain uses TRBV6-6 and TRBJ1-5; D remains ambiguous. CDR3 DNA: TGTGCCAGCAGTGCCGACTCACCACCTCAGCCCCAGCATTTT. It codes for CASSADSPPQPQHF.